Listed below are T cell receptor beta chains from one sample, sequenced in a study of T cell changes during pregnancy in multiple sclerosis. Clones were read by immunoSEQ multiplex PCR, and TCRdb kept only the in-frame ones, dropping some. The sample records 90,000 to 120,000 clones, approximately 90% being singletons. Sequencing was performed on peripheral blood, taken after pregnancy. The receptors were gathered from a female donor with multiple sclerosis, enrolled in a pregnancy study. Both conserved end residues are part of each CDR3. A D gene is named only where the DNA matches it firmly. Not all rows give a size; the values are once, few, many and, for expanded clones, a class.

.,TRBV7-3,TRBJ2-5,TRBD2,TGTGCCAGCAGCCTAGGACTAGCAGGTCAAGAGACCCAGTACTTC,CASSLGLAGQETQYF
once,TRBV9,TRBJ1-2,.,TGTGCCAGCAGCGTAGCTCGGGCAGGGCTCTATGGCTACACCTTC,CASSVARAGLYGYTF
.,TRBV6-1,TRBJ1-2,TRBD1,TGTGCCAGCAGTGAAGCCTTGGGACAGGGTTTTGGCTACACCTTC,CASSEALGQGFGYTF
.,TRBV11-3,TRBJ1-2,TRBD1,TGTGCCAGCAATATCCCAGGGGGCGCAAGCTACACCTTC,CASNIPGGASYTF
.,TRBV10-3,TRBJ1-2,TRBD1,TGTGCCATCAGTGAACAACAGGGGCGGGGTGGCTACACCTTC,CAISEQQGRGGYTF
.,TRBV18,TRBJ2-1,TRBD2,TGTGCCAGCTCACCCGGCGAGGGAGCGGGGGGGCTAAATGAGCAGTTCTTC,CASSPGEGAGGLNEQFF
.,TRBV9,TRBJ2-3,TRBD2,TGTGCCAGCAGCGTAGAAGGGAGGGTCGATACGCAGTATTTT,CASSVEGRVDTQYF
.,TRBV2,TRBJ1-5,TRBD1,TGTGCCAGCAAGGCAGGGGGTCAGCCCCAGCATTTT,CASKAGGQPQHF
.,TRBV27,TRBJ2-2,.,TGTGCCAGCACCTCGGGGGGCAACACCGGGGAGCTGTTTTTT,CASTSGGNTGELFF
.,TRBV6-5,TRBJ1-5,.,TGTGCCAGCACGACTTCCACTGTAGCCAATCAGCCCCAGCATTTT,CASTTSTVANQPQHF
.,TRBV11-1,TRBJ2-3,.,TGTGCCAGCAACTGCCACCGACTGAGCACAGATACGCAGTATTTT,CASNCHRLSTDTQYF
.,TRBV7-7,TRBJ2-2,.,TGTGCTAGCAGCTTAGCGACAGAGATGAACACCGGGGAGCTGTTTTTT,CASSLATEMNTGELFF
.,TRBV4-1,TRBJ2-5,TRBD2,TGCGCCAGCAGCCATGGACTAGCGGGGGGGCCAGGAGAGACCCAGTACTTC,CASSHGLAGGPGETQYF
.,TRBV5-6,TRBJ1-2,TRBD1,TGTGCCAGCAGCCGTAGGACAGGGGTCTCCGGCTACACCTTC,CASSRRTGVSGYTF
.,TRBV29-1,TRBJ2-7,TRBD1,TGCAGCGTACCGGGACAGGGGTCTTCCGAGCAGTACTTC,CSVPGQGSSEQYF
.,TRBV7-9,TRBJ2-1,TRBD1,TGTGCCAGCAGCTTACCTCCGGGACAGGGAGACAATGAGCAGTTCTTC,CASSLPPGQGDNEQFF
.,TRBV2,TRBJ2-7,TRBD1,TGTGCCAGCAGTGGTCCCGACAGGGGGCTCCCCTACGAGCAGTACTTC,CASSGPDRGLPYEQYF